Following are 9 T cell receptor beta chains from one sample sequenced in a study of blood T cell repertoires in COVID-19. Sequenced by immunoSEQ multiplex PCR; TCRdb stores in-frame clones only, minus some. Here the sample spans more than 30,000 clones, roughly 90% being singletons. Sequencing used peripheral blood. These receptors originate from a woman in her forties with active or convalescent COVID-19.

The chain joins TRBV7-3 to TRBJ2-2; tentatively, D is TRBD1 (7 bases). Germline lookup yields CDR1 SGHTA and CDR2 FQGTGA. Deletions cut 5 bases from V and 6 bases from J, with 13 bases between. CDR3 length: 14 amino acids. CDR3 residues: CASSPVRGAGELFF. In DNA form, the CDR3 reads TGTGCCAGCAGCCCCGTCAGGGGGGCCGGGGAGCTGTTTTTT.

This sequence joins TRBV5-4 and TRBJ2-1; 9 positions agree with TRBD2. Per the germline V gene, CDR1 is SGHNT and CDR2 is YYREEE (reference sequence). Losses at the gene ends were 0 bases for V and 5 bases for J; bases not matched to a gene: 3. The CDR3 spans 15 residues. CDR3 sequence reads: CASSLGGRGDNEQFF. The DNA of the CDR3 is TGTGCCAGCAGCTTGGGCGGGAGGGGAGACAATGAGCAGTTCTTC.

This rearrangement joins TRBV12-5 to TRBJ1-4; no reliable D call. In germline, CDR1 is LGHNT, CDR2 FRNRAP. V was trimmed by 1 base and J by 8 bases, leaving 14 bases between them. The CDR3 has 15 amino acids. This CDR3 reads CASGLDLGFREKLFF. The DNA of the CDR3 is TGTGCTAGTGGTTTGGATCTAGGCTTTCGAGAAAAACTGTTTTTT.

The CDR3: CAWSVGGNVMNTEAFF. CDR3 DNA: TGTGCCTGGAGTGTCGGGGGGAACGTTATGAACACTGAAGCTTTCTTT. J is TRBJ1-1 and V is TRBV30; TRBD1 is a possible D gene (5 bases). V shed 0 bases and J shed 0 bases, with 14 bases lying between them. The germline CDR1 and CDR2 sequences are GTSNPN and SVGIG (reference sequence). The CDR3 runs to 16 residues.

The gene calls are TRBV15 and TRBJ2-7; D call uncertain. The V gene's germline CDR1 is LNHNV and CDR2 YYDKDF (reference sequence). V was clipped by 0 bases and J by 0 bases, with 6 bases between them. The CDR3 is 14 amino acids. CDR3 DNA sequence: TGTGCCACCAGCAGAGACAGGTACTCCTACGAGCAGTACTTC. As protein: CATSRDRYSYEQYF. Complete variable domain (other parts from reference TRBV15 and TRBJ2-7): DAMVIQNPRYQVTQFGKPVTLSCSQTLNHNVMYWYQQKSSQAPKLLFHYYDKDFNNEADTPDNFQSRRPNTSFCFLDIRSPGLGDTAMYLCATSRDRYSYEQYFGPGTRLTVT.

V is TRBV6-5 and J is TRBJ1-6; the D is unclear. Germline V gives CDR1 MNHEY, CDR2 SVGAGI. The germline V and J ends were trimmed by 7 bases and 4 bases, with 11 bases remaining between them. This CDR3 has 14 residues. The CDR3 is CASISTGYNSPLHF. CDR3 nucleotides: TGTGCCAGCATCTCGACTGGGTATAATTCACCCCTCCACTTT.

The chain has TRBV2 and TRBJ2-1; TRBD1 is a possible D gene (5 bases). Germline-derived CDR1 and CDR2 are SNHLY and FYNNEI. The CDR3 covers 15 residues. V lost 3 bases to trimming and J lost 3 bases, with 12 bases between them. In DNA, the CDR3 is TGTGCCAGCAGTGAGGATGGGCAGGGCTACAATGAGCAGTTCTTC. Its protein is CASSEDGQGYNEQFF.

The chain joins TRBV27 to TRBJ2-6, with TRBD1 as a possible D gene (5 bases). With 2 bases removed from V and 2 bases from J, the gap between germline ends came to 13 bases. The V gene's germline CDR1 is MNHEY and CDR2 SMNVEV (reference sequence). The CDR3 extends over 17 amino acids. The CDR3 region has the DNA TGTGCCAGCAGTTTAGAAGGCAGGGATACTGGGGCCAACGTCCTGACTTTC. This sequence encodes CASSLEGRDTGANVLTF.

This chain connects TRBV5-6 to TRBJ2-7; weak D call: TRBD1 (6 bases). Trimming shortened V by 3 bases and J by 4 bases, and 14 bases separated the two germline ends. CDR1 and CDR2 from the germline V gene are SGHDT and YYEEEE. CDR3 size: 14 residues. The CDR3 loop reads CASSSGTKPYEQYF. The CDR3 DNA reads as TGTGCCAGCAGCTCCGGGACAAAGCCTTACGAGCAGTACTTC. Full variable domain (rest looked up from reference TRBV5-6 and TRBJ2-7): DAGVTQSPTHLIKTRGQQVTLRCSPKSGHDTVSWYQQALGQGPQFIFQYYEEEERQRGNFPDRFSGHQFPNYSSELNVNALLLGDSALYLCASSSGTKPYEQYFGPGTRLTVT.